Listed below are T cell receptor beta chains from one sample, sequenced in a study of cytomegalovirus exposure and HLA in healthy donors. Profiling relied on immunoSEQ multiplex PCR, and the TCRdb table lists in-frame clones only, not all of them. This sample yields some 140,000 clones, of which around 77% are seen a single time; 0.8% to 0.95% belongs to the top ten. The sequencing sample was made of PBMCs. All receptors derive from a woman aged 60 to 75 in good health and CMV-seronegative. The CDR3 runs from the conserved cysteine through the conserved F or W. The D gene is left open where the match is weak. Some rows have no size entry. The others give once, few or many, or a class for an expanded clone.

d_gene	abundance	v_gene	j_gene	CDR3nt	CDR3aa
.	.	TRBV27	TRBJ1-1	TGTGCCAGCAGTTTCTCCGGACAGAACACTGAAGCTTTCTTT	CASSFSGQNTEAFF
.	.	TRBV7-2	TRBJ2-1	TGTGCCAGCAGCTCCCGCCGGGGAGGCCCGGACAATGAGCAGTTCTTC	CASSSRRGGPDNEQFF
TRBD2	.	TRBV7-2	TRBJ2-5	TGTGCCAGCAGCATGGGACTAGCGGACCAAGAGACCCAGTACTTC	CASSMGLADQETQYF
.	.	TRBV4-1	TRBJ1-3	TGCGCCAGCAGCCATAGGCCAGGGGCCAAGTTGAACACCATATATTTT	CASSHRPGAKLNTIYF
.	.	TRBV13	TRBJ2-1	TGTGCCAGCAGAAGTAGAGGTACATCTAAGTTCTTC	CASRSRGTSKFF
.	.	TRBV27	TRBJ2-3	TGTGCCAGCGGAGACCCCGGACGGGGGAAGCAGTATTTT	CASGDPGRGKQYF
TRBD1	.	TRBV14	TRBJ1-1	TGTGCCAGCAGCCCGTTACAGGGGAAGGGCACTGAAGCTTTCTTT	CASSPLQGKGTEAFF
.	.	TRBV2	TRBJ1-2	TGTGCCACCAAACAAGGAGCTAACTATGGCTACACCTTC	CATKQGANYGYTF
TRBD1	.	TRBV27	TRBJ1-4	TGTGCCAGCAGCGGGACAGGGGTTGGTGAAAAACTGTTTTTT	CASSGTGVGEKLFF
TRBD1	few	TRBV11-2	TRBJ2-7	TGTGCCAGCAGCCGCCCCGGGACAGGGGGCTACGAGCAGTACTTC	CASSRPGTGGYEQYF
TRBD2	.	TRBV30	TRBJ2-1	TGTGCCTGGAGTCAGGCAGCGGGAAACTCTGAGCAGTTCTTC	CAWSQAAGNSEQFF
.	few	TRBV4-1	TRBJ1-2	TGCGCCAGCAGCCAAGATACGACTACGTCAGATGGCTACACCTTC	CASSQDTTTSDGYTF
.	.	TRBV7-2	TRBJ2-5	TGTGCCAGCAGCTTACTAGGGGGGGGGCGGGGGGAGACCCAGTACTTC	CASSLLGGGRGETQYF
.	.	TRBV30	TRBJ2-2	TGTGCCTGGAGTCCTAACCTGGGCCTAATCCCGGAGCTGTTTTTT	CAWSPNLGLIPELFF
TRBD1	.	TRBV28	TRBJ2-3	TGTGCCAGCAGTTTCTGGACAGGGGGAGAGGCAGATACGCAGTATTTT	CASSFWTGGEADTQYF
.	once	TRBV15	TRBJ2-7	TGTGCCACCAGCGGGGACACGTTCTACGAGCAGTACTTC	CATSGDTFYEQYF
TRBD2	.	TRBV29-1	TRBJ2-1	TGCAGCGTTGTGGGGGGGGAAGTTAGGAATGAGCAGTTCTTC	CSVVGGEVRNEQFF
TRBD1	once	TRBV19	TRBJ2-7	TGTGCCAGTAGTACGCAGACAGGGGGTGCTTCCTACGAGCAGTACTTC	CASSTQTGGASYEQYF
TRBD1	.	TRBV29-1	TRBJ1-2	TGCAGCGACCGACAGGGATATGGCTACACCTTC	CSDRQGYGYTF
.	.	TRBV30	TRBJ2-2	TGTGCCTGGAGGGGTGGGACTGCGAACACCGGGGAGCTGTTTTTT	CAWRGGTANTGELFF
TRBD2	.	TRBV5-1	TRBJ2-7	TGCGCCAGCAGCCCAAGGACTAGCGGGACCTACGAGCAGTACTTC	CASSPRTSGTYEQYF
TRBD1	.	TRBV19	TRBJ1-2	TGTGCCAGTAGTGTTGACAGGGGGCGCAGCTATGGCTACACCTTC	CASSVDRGRSYGYTF
.	few	TRBV7-6	TRBJ2-3	TGTGCCAGCAGCCTGGAAGAGGGCGCAGATACGCAGTATTTT	CASSLEEGADTQYF
TRBD1	.	TRBV4-1	TRBJ2-7	TGCGCCAGCAGCCAGAGAGGACAGGGGGCTTTCGAGCAGTACTTC	CASSQRGQGAFEQYF
TRBD2	.	TRBV10-3	TRBJ2-3	TGTGCCACCGCTCCCGGGACTAGCGGGGGATATGGCACAGATACGCAGTATTTT	CATAPGTSGGYGTDTQYF
TRBD2	.	TRBV7-9	TRBJ2-7	TGTGCCAGCAGCCAGGGACTAGCAAATTATGAGCAGTACTTC	CASSQGLANYEQYF
TRBD1	.	TRBV6-1	TRBJ1-3	TGTGCCAGTAAGAGACAGGGGGCAAGTGGAAACACCATATATTTT	CASKRQGASGNTIYF
.	.	TRBV13	TRBJ1-2	TGTGCCAGCAGCCCCTTTAGGGGAGGCGGCTACACCTTC	CASSPFRGGGYTF
.	.	TRBV19	TRBJ1-4	TGTGCCAGTAGTATCAAGGTGAGGCGTGAAAAACTGTTTTTT	CASSIKVRREKLFF
.	few	TRBV7-2	TRBJ1-1	TGTGCCAGCAGCCGATTTAAAGGGAGCGAAGCTTTCTTT	CASSRFKGSEAFF
TRBD1	.	TRBV4-2	TRBJ2-7	TGTGCCAGCAGCCAAGATCAGGGACAGGGTAGGGAGCAGTACTTC	CASSQDQGQGREQYF
.	.	TRBV4-1	TRBJ1-2	TGCGCCAGCAGCCAGCCGAGGGACTATGGCTACACCTTC	CASSQPRDYGYTF
TRBD2	.	TRBV6-5	TRBJ2-1	TGTGCCAGCAGTGCGACTAGCGGGAGAAGAAATGAGCAGTTCTTC	CASSATSGRRNEQFF
TRBD2	.	TRBV5-4	TRBJ2-7	TGTGCCAGCAGCCCGGGGGGACTAGCGGTTTCCTACGAGCAGTACTTC	CASSPGGLAVSYEQYF
TRBD1	few	TRBV18	TRBJ2-2	TGTGCCAGCTCCCGACAGGGAACCGGGGAGCTGTTTTTT	CASSRQGTGELFF
TRBD2	.	TRBV5-1	TRBJ2-2	TGCGCCAGCAGCTGGGCTAGCGGGGGGGCCATCGGGGAGCTGTTTTTT	CASSWASGGAIGELFF
.	few	TRBV7-3	TRBJ2-1	TGTGCCAGCAGCTTATCGGGGGACTCCTACAATGAGCAGTTCTTC	CASSLSGDSYNEQFF
TRBD1	.	TRBV29-1	TRBJ1-1	TGCAGCGTTGGGGACAGGGGGAGTACTGAAGCTTTCTTT	CSVGDRGSTEAFF
.	.	TRBV7-9	TRBJ2-1	TGTGCCAGCAGCCCTGGACTGTTATACAATGAGCAGTTCTTC	CASSPGLLYNEQFF
.	.	TRBV10-2	TRBJ1-6	TGCGCCAGCAGCGCAGGCCTCGATTCACCCCTCCACTTT	CASSAGLDSPLHF
TRBD1	.	TRBV6-1	TRBJ2-5	TGTGCCAGCAGTGAGGGGACAGGGCAGGGAGAGACCCAGTACTTC	CASSEGTGQGETQYF
TRBD1	.	TRBV15	TRBJ1-5	TGTGCCACCAGCAGAGTCAGGGGGACAGGGGGACCCCAGCATTTT	CATSRVRGTGGPQHF
.	once	TRBV11-2	TRBJ2-7	TGTGCCAGCAGCCGCGGTAGGGTTAGCGGCCCATACGAGCAGTACTTC	CASSRGRVSGPYEQYF
.	.	TRBV18	TRBJ2-2	TGTGCCAGCTCACCGGGACTGAACACCGGGGAGCTGTTTTTT	CASSPGLNTGELFF
.	.	TRBV7-9	TRBJ2-7	TGTTCCAGCAGCCTCGACCCGACAGGTACCTACGAGCAGTACTTC	CSSSLDPTGTYEQYF
TRBD1	.	TRBV6-5	TRBJ2-7	TGTGCCAGCAGTGCCCGGGACAGGGGGGAGCAGTACTTC	CASSARDRGEQYF
.	.	TRBV7-2	TRBJ1-6	TGTGCCAGCAGCGGGGGACTCCTTTTGCGCAATTCACCCCTCCACTTT	CASSGGLLLRNSPLHF
.	.	TRBV25-1	TRBJ2-7	TGTGCCAGCAGCGAGCCGACAGTCTACGAGCAGTACTTC	CASSEPTVYEQYF
TRBD2	few	TRBV27	TRBJ2-3	TGTGCCAGCAGTTTATCGCCAACGGGCGGGAGCCGCACAGATACGCAGTATTTT	CASSLSPTGGSRTDTQYF
TRBD1	.	TRBV30	TRBJ1-4	TGTGCCTGGAGCCCGACGGACAGGGACGAAAAACTGTTTTTT	CAWSPTDRDEKLFF
.	few	TRBV4-1	TRBJ2-7	TGCGCCAGCAGCCAAGCAACCGGGACACAATACGAGCAGTACTTC	CASSQATGTQYEQYF
.	.	TRBV28	TRBJ1-2	TGTGCCAGCAGTACACCTAGTGGCTACACCTTC	CASSTPSGYTF
.	.	TRBV19	TRBJ1-5	TGTGCCAGTCGGGGGGGCTTTAGCAATCAGCCCCAGCATTTT	CASRGGFSNQPQHF
TRBD1	.	TRBV28	TRBJ2-1	TGTGCCAGCAGTTCCCTAGTGGACAGGACCAATGAGCAGTTCTTC	CASSSLVDRTNEQFF
TRBD1	.	TRBV6-1	TRBJ1-2	TGTGCCAGCAGCAGAGGACAGGGGAAAGACTATGGCTACACCTTC	CASSRGQGKDYGYTF
TRBD1	.	TRBV18	TRBJ1-1	TGTGCCAGCTCAGCCCCGGGACAGGGACGCGAAGCTTTCTTT	CASSAPGQGREAFF
TRBD2	.	TRBV7-9	TRBJ2-7	TGTGCCAGCAGCCCAACCGGGACTAGCGGAGAGCAGCACTTC	CASSPTGTSGEQHF
.	.	TRBV6-1	TRBJ1-1	TGTGCCAGCAGTGAATCGGGCTTCCCCGGGGGGACTGAAGCTTTCTTT	CASSESGFPGGTEAFF
.	.	TRBV28	TRBJ2-7	TGTGCCAGCAGTTTGGGGGGGGAGGACAGGGCTCGCGAGCAGTACTTC	CASSLGGEDRAREQYF
.	once	TRBV6-6	TRBJ1-4	TGTGCCAGCAGTACCGTCTTAGGGGTTGAAAAACTGTTTTTT	CASSTVLGVEKLFF